This T cell receptor beta chain appears in the sequencing data of a study of blood T cell repertoires in COVID-19. Study information: The United States, Italy and Spain provided the acute and convalescent COVID-19 samples. PBMCs, B-cell-depleted T cells, or T cells provided the cDNA or gDNA that made up the material.

This CDR3 is 13 amino acids long. Germline CDR1 SQVTM, CDR2 ANQGSEA. The trim removed 8 bases at V and 4 bases at J, leaving 6 bases unmatched. In the original processing: Amplification of reference gene primers was used by the study to estimate nucleated cell counts. TCRdb's copy holds only in-frame clones and misses some; the assay was immunoSEQ multiplex PCR. That table is the source of V, J and clone size, and D and trimming were worked out from the DNA. The sample includes 100,000 or so clones, 81% of them seen just once. Sequenced input: peripheral blood. The rearrangement uses TRBV29-1 and TRBJ2-5; 11 nucleotides align to TRBD1. The source is a woman in her 70s with acute or convalescent COVID-19. The CDR3 DNA follows: TGCAGCTATGGACAGGGGGCCACAGAGACCCAGTACTTC. As protein: CSYGQGATETQYF. Full variable domain (rest looked up from reference TRBV29-1 and TRBJ2-5): SAVISQKPSRDICQRGTSLTIQCQVDSQVTMMFWYRQQPGQSLTLIATANQGSEATYESGFVIDKFPISRPNLTFSTLTVSNMSPEDSSIYLCSYGQGATETQYFGPGTRLLVL.